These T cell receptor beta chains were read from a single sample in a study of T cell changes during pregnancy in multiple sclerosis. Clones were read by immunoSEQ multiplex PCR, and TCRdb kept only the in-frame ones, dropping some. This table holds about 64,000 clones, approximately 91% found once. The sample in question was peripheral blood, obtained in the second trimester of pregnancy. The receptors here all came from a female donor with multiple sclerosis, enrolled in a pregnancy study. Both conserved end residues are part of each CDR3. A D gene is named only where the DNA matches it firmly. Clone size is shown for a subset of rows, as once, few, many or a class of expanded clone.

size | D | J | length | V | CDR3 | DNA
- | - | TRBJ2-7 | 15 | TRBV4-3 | CASSQGSRLLYEQYF | TGCGCCAGCAGCCAAGGGTCCAGGCTACTCTACGAGCAGTACTTC
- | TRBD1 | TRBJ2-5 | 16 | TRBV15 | CATSRDPTGGAETQYF | TGTGCCACCAGCAGAGATCCTACAGGGGGCGCCGAGACCCAGTACTTC
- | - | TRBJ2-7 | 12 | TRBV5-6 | CASSASSYEQYF | TGTGCCAGCAGCGCGAGCTCCTACGAGCAGTACTTC
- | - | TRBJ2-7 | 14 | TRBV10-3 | CAISDDREVHEQYF | TGTGCCATCAGCGATGACAGGGAGGTCCACGAGCAGTACTTC
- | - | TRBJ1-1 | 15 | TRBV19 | CASSIYGRRSTEAFF | TGTGCCAGTAGTATATATGGCCGACGGAGCACTGAAGCTTTCTTT
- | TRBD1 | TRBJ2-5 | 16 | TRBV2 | CASREGTGWGSETQYF | TGTGCCAGCAGAGAAGGGACAGGGTGGGGGTCTGAGACCCAGTACTTC
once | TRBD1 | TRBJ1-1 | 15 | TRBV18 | CASSPTTGSNTEAFF | TGTGCCAGCTCACCCACGACAGGGAGTAACACTGAAGCTTTCTTT
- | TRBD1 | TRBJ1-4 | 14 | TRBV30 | CAWSRTGGGEKLFF | TGTGCCTGGAGTCGGACAGGGGGTGGGGAAAAACTGTTTTTT
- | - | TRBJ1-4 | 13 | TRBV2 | CASRTGSNEKLFF | TGTGCCAGTCGTACGGGATCTAATGAAAAACTGTTTTTT
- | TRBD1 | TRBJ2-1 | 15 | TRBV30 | CAWSVRTGGSNEQFF | TGTGCCTGGAGTGTGAGGACAGGAGGAAGCAATGAGCAGTTCTTC